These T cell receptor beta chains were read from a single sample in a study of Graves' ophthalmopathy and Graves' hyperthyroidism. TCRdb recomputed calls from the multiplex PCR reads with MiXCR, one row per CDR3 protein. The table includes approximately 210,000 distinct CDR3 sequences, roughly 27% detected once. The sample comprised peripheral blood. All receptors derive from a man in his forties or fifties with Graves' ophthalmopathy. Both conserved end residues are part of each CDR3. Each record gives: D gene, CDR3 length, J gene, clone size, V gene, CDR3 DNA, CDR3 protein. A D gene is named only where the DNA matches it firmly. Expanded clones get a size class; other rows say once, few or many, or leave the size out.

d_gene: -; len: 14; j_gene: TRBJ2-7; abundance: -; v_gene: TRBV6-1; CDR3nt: TGTGCCAGCAGTGAAGTGCACAGCCACTACGAGCAGTACTTC; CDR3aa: CASSEVHSHYEQYF
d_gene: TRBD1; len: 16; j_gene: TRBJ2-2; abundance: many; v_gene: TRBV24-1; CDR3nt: TGTGCCACCAGTGGGACAGGGGGCGACGGCACCGGGGAGCTGTTTTTT; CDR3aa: CATSGTGGDGTGELFF
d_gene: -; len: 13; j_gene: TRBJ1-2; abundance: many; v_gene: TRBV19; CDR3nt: TGTGCCAGTAGTATCGGCAGGGTCTATGGCTACACCTTC; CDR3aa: CASSIGRVYGYTF
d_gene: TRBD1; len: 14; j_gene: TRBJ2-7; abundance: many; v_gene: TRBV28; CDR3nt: TGTGCCAGCAGCAAAATAGACAGGGGTTACGAGCAGTACTTC; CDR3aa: CASSKIDRGYEQYF
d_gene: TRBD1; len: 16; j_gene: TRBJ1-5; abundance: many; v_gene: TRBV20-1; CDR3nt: TGCAGTGCTAGACAGACCGGGACAGGGATCAATCAGCCCCAGCATTTT; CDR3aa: CSARQTGTGINQPQHF
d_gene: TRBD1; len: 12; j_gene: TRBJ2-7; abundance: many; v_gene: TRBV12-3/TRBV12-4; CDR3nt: TGTGCCAGCAGCGCAGGGGGCGGCGAGCAGTACTTC; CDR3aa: CASSAGGGEQYF
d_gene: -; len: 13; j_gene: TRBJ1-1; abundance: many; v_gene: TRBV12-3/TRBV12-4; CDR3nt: TGTGCCAGCAGTTTAGACGGGGGGATGGAAGCTTTCTTT; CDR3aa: CASSLDGGMEAFF
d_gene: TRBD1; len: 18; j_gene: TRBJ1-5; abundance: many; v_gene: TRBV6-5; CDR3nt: TGTGCCAGCAGTTACGACCCCGGGACAGCTTATAGCAATCAGCCCCAGCATTTT; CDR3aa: CASSYDPGTAYSNQPQHF
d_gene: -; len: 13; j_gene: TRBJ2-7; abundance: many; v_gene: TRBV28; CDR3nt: TGTGCCAGCAGTTTACGGGAGCCCCACGAGCAGTACTTC; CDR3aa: CASSLREPHEQYF
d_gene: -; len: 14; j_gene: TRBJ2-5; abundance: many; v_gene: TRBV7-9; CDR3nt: TGTGCCAGCAGCTTTTGGCAGGGTCAAGAGACCCAGTACTTC; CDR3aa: CASSFWQGQETQYF
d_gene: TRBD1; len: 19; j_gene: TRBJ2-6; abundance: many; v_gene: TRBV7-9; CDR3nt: TGTGCCAGCAGCGCCCTTCAGGGACAGGCTTTCTCTGGGGCCAACGTCCTGACTTTC; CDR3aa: CASSALQGQAFSGANVLTF
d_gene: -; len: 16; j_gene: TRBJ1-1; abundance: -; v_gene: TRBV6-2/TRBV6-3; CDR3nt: TGTGCCAGCAGTGTGTTAGAGGGCCTCATGAACACTGAAGCTTTCTTT; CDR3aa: CASSVLEGLMNTEAFF
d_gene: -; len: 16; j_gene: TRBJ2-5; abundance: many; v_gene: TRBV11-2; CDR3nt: TGTGCCAGCAGCTTAATGCACCGGGACGTACAAGAGACCCAGTACTTC; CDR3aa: CASSLMHRDVQETQYF
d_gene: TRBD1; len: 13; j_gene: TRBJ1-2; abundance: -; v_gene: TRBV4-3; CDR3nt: TGCGCCAGCAGCAAGGACAGGGTCTATGGCTACACCTTC; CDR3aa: CASSKDRVYGYTF
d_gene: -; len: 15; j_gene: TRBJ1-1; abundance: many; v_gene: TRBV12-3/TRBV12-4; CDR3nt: TGTGCCAGCAGTTTAGAGAGGTTTTCGTACACTGAAGCTTTCTTT; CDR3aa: CASSLERFSYTEAFF
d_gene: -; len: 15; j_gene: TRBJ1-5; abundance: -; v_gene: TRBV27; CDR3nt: TGTGCCAGCAGTTTTGGGGCACAAGGGGATCAGCCCCAGCATTTT; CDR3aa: CASSFGAQGDQPQHF
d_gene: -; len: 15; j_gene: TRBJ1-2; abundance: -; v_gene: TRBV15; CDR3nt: TGTGCCACCAGCAGAGATGTGGATGCAAACTATGGCTACACCTTC; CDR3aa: CATSRDVDANYGYTF
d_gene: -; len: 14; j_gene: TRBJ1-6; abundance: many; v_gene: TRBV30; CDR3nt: TGTGCCTGGAGGCAAGCGGCCTATAATTCACCCCTCCACTTT; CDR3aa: CAWRQAAYNSPLHF
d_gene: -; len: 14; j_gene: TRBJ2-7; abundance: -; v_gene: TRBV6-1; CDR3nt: TGTGCCAGCAGGTGGACTAAACAGACCTACGAGCAGTACTTC; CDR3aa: CASRWTKQTYEQYF
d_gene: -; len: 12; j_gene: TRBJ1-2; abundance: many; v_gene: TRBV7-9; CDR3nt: TGTGCCAGCAAGGGGGGAGGGAGAGGCTACACCTTC; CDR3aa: CASKGGGRGYTF
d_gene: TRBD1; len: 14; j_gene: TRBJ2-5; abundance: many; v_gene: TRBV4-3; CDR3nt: TGCGCCAGCAGCCGATGGACAGGGGAAGAGACCCAGTACTTC; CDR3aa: CASSRWTGEETQYF
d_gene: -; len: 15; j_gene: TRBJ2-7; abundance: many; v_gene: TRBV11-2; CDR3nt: TGTGCCAGCAGCTCCCTCAGAGGGCCTACGGGCGAGCAGTACTTC; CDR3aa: CASSSLRGPTGEQYF
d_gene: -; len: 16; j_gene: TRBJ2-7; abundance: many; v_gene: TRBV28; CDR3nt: TGTGCCAGCAGTTCCGTTGCGGGCAGGGCCTCCTACGAGCGGTACTTC; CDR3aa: CASSSVAGRASYERYF
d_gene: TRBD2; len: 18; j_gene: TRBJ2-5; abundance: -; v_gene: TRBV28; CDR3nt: TGTGCCAGCAGTTCAAACGCAGGGACTAGCGGTTTCGGGGAGACCCAGTACTTC; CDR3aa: CASSSNAGTSGFGETQYF
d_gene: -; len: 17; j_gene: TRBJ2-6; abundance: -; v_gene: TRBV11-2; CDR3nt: TGTGCCAGCAGCTCGCATACCAGACTAGCTGGGGCCAACGTCCTGACTTTC; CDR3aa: CASSSHTRLAGANVLTF
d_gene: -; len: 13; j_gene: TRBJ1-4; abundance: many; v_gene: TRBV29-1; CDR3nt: TGCAGCGCCCTAGAACAATACGGCGAAAAACTGTTTTTT; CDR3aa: CSALEQYGEKLFF
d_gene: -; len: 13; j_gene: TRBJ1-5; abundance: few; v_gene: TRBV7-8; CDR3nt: TGTGCCAGCAGCTTATTCAAGGGTCAGCCCCAGCATTTT; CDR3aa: CASSLFKGQPQHF
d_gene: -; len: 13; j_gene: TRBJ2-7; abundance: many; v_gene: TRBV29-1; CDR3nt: TGCAGCGTTGAGGGGGGGCTGGGTTACGAGCAGTACTTC; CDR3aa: CSVEGGLGYEQYF
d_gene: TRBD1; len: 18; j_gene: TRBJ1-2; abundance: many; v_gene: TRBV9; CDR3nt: TGTGCCAGCAGCATGGTCGACAGGGGGCTCTCCTTAGCCTATGGCTACACCTTC; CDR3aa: CASSMVDRGLSLAYGYTF
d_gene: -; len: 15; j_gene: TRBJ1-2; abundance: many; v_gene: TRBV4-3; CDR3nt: TGCGCCAGCAGCCAAGAGGTCCAGGGTAACTATGGCTACACCTTC; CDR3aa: CASSQEVQGNYGYTF
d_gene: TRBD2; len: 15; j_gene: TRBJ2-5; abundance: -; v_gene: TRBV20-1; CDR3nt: TGCAGTGCTAGAGGGGGACTAGCCCCACTAGAGACCCAGTACTTC; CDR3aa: CSARGGLAPLETQYF
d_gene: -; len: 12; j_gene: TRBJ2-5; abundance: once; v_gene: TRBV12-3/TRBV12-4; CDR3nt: TGTGCCAGCAGTTTGGGGACATCTCTTCAGTACTTC; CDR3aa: CASSLGTSLQYF
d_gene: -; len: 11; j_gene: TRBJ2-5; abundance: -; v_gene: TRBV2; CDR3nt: TGTGCCATCCTCATTGGGGGGACCCAGTACTTC; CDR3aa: CAILIGGTQYF
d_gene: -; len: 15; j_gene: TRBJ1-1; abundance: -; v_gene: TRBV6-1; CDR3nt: TGTGCCAGCAGTGCGCCAGGGCTGCAGAACACTGAAGCTTTCTTT; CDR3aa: CASSAPGLQNTEAFF
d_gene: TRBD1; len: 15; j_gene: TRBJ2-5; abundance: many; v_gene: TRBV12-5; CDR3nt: TGTGCTAGTGGTTTGGTAAGGGGACAGAAAGAGACCCAGTACTTC; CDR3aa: CASGLVRGQKETQYF
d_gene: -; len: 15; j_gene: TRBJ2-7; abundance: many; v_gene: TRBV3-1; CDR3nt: TGTGCCAGCAGCCAAGCCTTCTCTCCCGCCTACGAGCAGTACTTC; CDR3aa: CASSQAFSPAYEQYF
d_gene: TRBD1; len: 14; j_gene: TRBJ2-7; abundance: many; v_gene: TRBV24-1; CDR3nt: TGTGCCACCAGTGATGGGACAGGGTCCTACGAGCAGTACTTC; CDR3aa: CATSDGTGSYEQYF
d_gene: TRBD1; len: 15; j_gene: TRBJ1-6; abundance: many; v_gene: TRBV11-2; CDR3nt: TGTGCCAGCAGGGGCAGACAGGGAAGGGGATCACCCCTCCACTTT; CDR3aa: CASRGRQGRGSPLHF
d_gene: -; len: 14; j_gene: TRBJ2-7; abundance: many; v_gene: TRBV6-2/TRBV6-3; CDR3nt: TGTGCCAGCAGTTACGTGACAGCCTCAGGCGAGCAGTACTTC; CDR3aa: CASSYVTASGEQYF
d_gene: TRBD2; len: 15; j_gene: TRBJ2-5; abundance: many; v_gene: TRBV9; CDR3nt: TGTGCCAGCAGCGTAGGGGGAGGGAACGCAGAGACCCAGTACTTC; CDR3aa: CASSVGGGNAETQYF
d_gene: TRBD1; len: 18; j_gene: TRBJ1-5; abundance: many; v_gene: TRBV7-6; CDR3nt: TGTGCCAGCAGCTTAGGTCCCTACAGGGGGCAGGGCAATCAGCCCCAGCATTTT; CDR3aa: CASSLGPYRGQGNQPQHF
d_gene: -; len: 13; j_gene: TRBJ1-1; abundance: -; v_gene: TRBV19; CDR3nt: TGTGCCAGTCCTCACAGGGCGGACACTGAAGCTTTCTTT; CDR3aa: CASPHRADTEAFF
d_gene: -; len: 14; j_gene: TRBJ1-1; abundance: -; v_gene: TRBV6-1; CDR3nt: TGTGCCAGCAGAGACGACACAACAAACACTGAAGCTTTCTTT; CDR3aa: CASRDDTTNTEAFF
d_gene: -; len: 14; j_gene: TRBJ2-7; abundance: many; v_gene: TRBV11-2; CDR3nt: TGTGCCAGCAGCCGCCCCCGACAGTACTACGAGCAGTACTTC; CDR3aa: CASSRPRQYYEQYF
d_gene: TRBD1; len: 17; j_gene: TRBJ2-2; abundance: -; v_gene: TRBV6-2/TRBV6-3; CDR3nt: TGTGCCAGCAGGTTACTCGGGACAGGGGGCTTCACCGGGGAGCTGTTTTTT; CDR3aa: CASRLLGTGGFTGELFF
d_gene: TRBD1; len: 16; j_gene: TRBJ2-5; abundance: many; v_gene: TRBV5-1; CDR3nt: TGCGCCAGCAGCCCGGATACAGGGGGCCTACAAGAGACCCAGTACTTC; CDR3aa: CASSPDTGGLQETQYF
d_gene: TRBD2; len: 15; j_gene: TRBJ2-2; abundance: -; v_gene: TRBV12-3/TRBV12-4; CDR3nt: TGTGCCAGCAGTTACACGGGAGGGAGGACCGGGGAGCTGTTTTTT; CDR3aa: CASSYTGGRTGELFF
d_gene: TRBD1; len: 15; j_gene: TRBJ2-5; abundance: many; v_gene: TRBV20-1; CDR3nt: TGCAGTGCTACACGTGGACAGGAGATCCAAGAGACCCAGTACTTC; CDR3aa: CSATRGQEIQETQYF
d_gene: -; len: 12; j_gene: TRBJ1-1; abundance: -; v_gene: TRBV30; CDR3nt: TGTGCCTGGAACGGGGTGAACACTGAAGCTTTCTTT; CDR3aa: CAWNGVNTEAFF
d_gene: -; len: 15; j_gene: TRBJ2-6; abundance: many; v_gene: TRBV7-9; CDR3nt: TGTGCCAGCAGCTTAACGAGGTCTGGGGCCAACGTCCTGACTTTC; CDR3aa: CASSLTRSGANVLTF
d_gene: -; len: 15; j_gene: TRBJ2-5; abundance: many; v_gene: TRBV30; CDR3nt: TGTGCCTGGGCACTAGGAGGACTCGAGACGGAGACCCAGTACTTC; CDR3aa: CAWALGGLETETQYF
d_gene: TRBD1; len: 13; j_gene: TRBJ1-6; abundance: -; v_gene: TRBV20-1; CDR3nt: TGCAGTGCTAGAACAGGGGAGGGTTCACCCCTCCACTTT; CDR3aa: CSARTGEGSPLHF